This T cell receptor (beta chain) was identified in a study of cytomegalovirus exposure and HLA in healthy donors. In the study overall: Later analysis reported that the 120 validation repertoires shared the platform of the 500 to 750 first-cohort repertoires. Study-wide results and caveats: According to the study, 150 to 200 TCR beta chains were cytomegalovirus-associated. Specificity of a few CMV-associated chains for CMV antigens was verified in vitro. The classifier reportedly diagnosed cytomegalovirus status with high sensitivity and specificity.

Assay used: immunoSEQ multiplex PCR; TCRdb lists only in-frame clones, some missing. The repertoire holds roughly 60,000 clones, with approximately 96% as singletons. Germline V gene lookup returns CDR1 MDHEN and CDR2 SYDVKM. The CDR3 runs to 15 residues. V was clipped by 2 bases and J by 8 bases; unmatched bases: 5. A remark on this clone: What it recognizes is unknown.

Material for sequencing was PBMCs. This TCR came from a man in his late teens or twenties in good health and CMV-seronegative. This chain joins TRBV28 and TRBJ2-2, with TRBD2 identical over 10 bases. CDR3 residues: CASSLGLAGVGELFF. In nucleotides, the CDR3 is TGTGCCAGCAGTTTAGGTCTAGCGGGAGTGGGGGAGCTGTTTTTT.